The sample holds a few counts of the clone carrying this T cell receptor beta chain. Its antigen is not identified. CDR1 is SEHNR and CDR2 is FQNEAQ in the germline V gene (reference sequence). The junction had 4 bases not matched to a gene; V was cut back by 3 bases and J by 4 bases. The CDR3 covers 14 residues. Naive CD8 cells comprised CD45RO-negative, CCR7-positively selected cells, excluding terminally differentiated effector memory CD45RA+ cells. This entry is derived from a study of shared clonotypes between healthy human individuals. General study points: Naive CD4 clonotype sharing across several donors was 4.5% to 6%.

Evenly divided among several immunoSEQ plates was the genomic DNA of each subset. Original methodology: In the immunoSEQ data, sequences were junction-only and lacked quality scores, so filtering differed. Here immunoSEQ multiplex PCR was the method, and the copy in TCRdb shows in-frame clones only, minus some. From that table come the V and J calls and clone size; the DNA was used to work out D and trimming. The repertoire holds about 2.1 million clones, just over 90% seen once, with more than 1.5% in the top ten. The clonotype comes from a man younger than 35 in good health. Some clones in this sample may be carry-over from other donors' samples. Sequences were obtained from naive CD8+ T cells from PBMCs. The rearrangement links TRBV7-9 to TRBJ1-1; TRBD1 agrees at 8 bases. CDR3 loop: CASSFRQGSTEAFF. CDR3 bases: TGTGCCAGCAGCTTTAGACAGGGGAGCACTGAAGCTTTCTTT.